This T cell receptor beta chain derives from a study of blood T cell repertoires in COVID-19. The wider study: Sites across the United States, Italy and Spain contributed samples from acute and convalescent COVID-19. T cells, B-cell-depleted T cells, or PBMCs supplied cDNA or gDNA.

Sequenced by immunoSEQ multiplex PCR; TCRdb stores in-frame clones only, minus some. The sample carries roughly 30,000 clones, 93% recorded once. The CDR3 loop spans 14 amino acids. Trimming at V came to 0 bases and at J to 1 base, leaving 0 bases not matched to a gene. Germline V lookup: CDR1 SGDLS, CDR2 YYNGEE. Sequencing was done on a sample of peripheral blood. The J gene is TRBJ1-1, the V gene TRBV9; the match to TRBD1 covers 7 bases. The TCR originated in a human donor in a cohort sampled during active COVID-19. The CDR3 bases are TGTGCCAGCAGCGTAGGACAGGGGAACACTGAAGCTTTCTTT. Translating it yields CASSVGQGNTEAFF.